This T cell receptor (beta chain) was sequenced in a study of blood T cell repertoires in COVID-19. Looking at the study overall: In each case, the material was cDNA or gDNA derived from T cells, B-cell-depleted T cells, or PBMCs.

Using immunoSEQ multiplex PCR, the repertoire was profiled, and TCRdb retains in-frame clones only, with some absent. The sample lists about 80,000 clones; more than 65% were seen once. Looked up from germline, CDR1 is MNHEY and CDR2 is SVGAGI. This CDR3 is built from 14 residues. The junction had 5 bases not matched to a gene; V was cut back by 5 bases and J by 8 bases. The TCR originated in an elderly man with acute or convalescent COVID-19. The sequencing input was peripheral blood. The chain has TRBV6-5 and TRBJ1-4, with TRBD1 matching over 10 bases. The CDR3 DNA is TGTGCCAGCAGTAACGGACAGGGGGGCGAAAAACTGTTTTTT. Translated, it gives CASSNGQGGEKLFF.